This entry is about one T cell receptor beta chain. No antigen is known for it. CDR3 size: 15 residues. The germline CDR1 and CDR2 sequences are SEHNR and FQNEAQ (reference sequence). The germline V and J ends were trimmed by 6 bases and 2 bases, with 17 bases remaining between them. A single record per CDR3 protein comes from TCRdb applying MiXCR to the 5' RACE reads. Altogether about 920,000 distinct CDR3 sequences are present, roughly an eighth being singletons, with the ten largest covering about 1.5%. The data originate from a study of identical twins. Study findings and constraints: While abundant cord blood beta clonotypes carried fewer insertions, memory repertoires showed no such pattern.

These data were likewise used in another study, on yellow fever vaccine responses in identical twins.

The clonotype was recovered from a woman under 30 in good health. Sequencing was performed on PBMCs. The chain employs TRBV7-9 and TRBJ2-7; D is perhaps TRBD2 (6 bases). The CDR3 here is CASSRRDTDTYEQYF. CDR3 sequence (DNA): TGTGCCAGCAGTCGGAGGGATACGGATACCTACGAGCAGTACTTC.